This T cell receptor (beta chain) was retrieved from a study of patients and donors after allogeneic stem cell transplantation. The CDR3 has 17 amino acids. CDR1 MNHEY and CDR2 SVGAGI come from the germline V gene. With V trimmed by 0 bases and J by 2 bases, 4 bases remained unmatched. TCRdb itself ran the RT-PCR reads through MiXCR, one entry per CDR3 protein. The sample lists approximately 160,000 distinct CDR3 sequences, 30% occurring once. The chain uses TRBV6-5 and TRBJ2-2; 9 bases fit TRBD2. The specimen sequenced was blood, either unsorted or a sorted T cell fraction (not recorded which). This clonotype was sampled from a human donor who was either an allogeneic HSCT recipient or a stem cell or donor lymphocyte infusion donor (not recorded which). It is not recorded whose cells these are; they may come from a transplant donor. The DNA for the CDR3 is TGTGCCAGCAGTTACTCGACGGGACTAGCAAACACCGGGGAGCTGTTTTTT. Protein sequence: CASSYSTGLANTGELFF.